These 15 T cell receptor beta chains were sequenced from one sample in a study of T-cell memory formation after mild COVID-19. One entry per CDR3 protein, called by TCRdb with MiXCR from the 5' RACE reads. The sample consists of more than 85,000 distinct CDR3 sequences, over 8.5% of them appearing once. The specimen sequenced was PBMCs or a T cell subset sorted from them (not recorded which). The receptor set was obtained from a man aged 18 to 29 who had mild COVID-19 (a few samples of this study predate the infection). Cell type and time point are not known.

This clonotype was seen a single time. The chain uses TRBV15 and TRBJ2-5; tentatively, D is TRBD1 (5 bases). This CDR3 has 18 residues. Germline CDR1 and CDR2: LNHNV and YYDKDF (reference sequence). Trimming removed 0 bases at V and 2 bases at J, with 19 bases between. The CDR3 nucleotides are TGTGCCACCAGCAGAGATTGGGGCAGTCACGAACTACAAGAGACCCAGTACTTC. This encodes CATSRDWGSHELQETQYF.

This clonotype occurred a few times. The genes are TRBV7-8 and TRBJ2-7, with D possibly matching TRBD2 (5 bases). The CDR3 has 14 residues. V lost 8 bases to trimming and J lost 2 bases, with 16 bases between them. Germline assignment: CDR1 SGHVS and CDR2 FQNEAQ. Here the CDR3 reads CASLEGPWAYEQYF. The CDR3 nucleotides are TGTGCCAGCCTCGAGGGCCCGTGGGCCTACGAGCAGTACTTC.

This clonotype was counted many times. This chain links TRBV7-9 with TRBJ2-5; 9 bases align to TRBD1. Germline V gene data show CDR1 as SEHNR and CDR2 as FQNEAQ (reference sequence). The ends lost 4 bases at V and 5 bases at J; junction bases unmatched: 5. The CDR3 length is 14 residues. The CDR3 coding sequence is TGTGCCAGCAGCTCCAACAGGGGGCGGGAGACCCAGTACTTC. Translating gives CASSSNRGRETQYF.

The chain carries TRBV5-1 and TRBJ1-2; a weak D match, TRBD1 (5 bases). Per germline, CDR1 SGHRS and CDR2 YFSETQ. Trimming shortened V by 3 bases and J by 5 bases, and 8 bases separated the two germline ends. The CDR3 spans 12 residues. CDR3 protein: CASSWDGYGYTF. The CDR3 bases are TGCGCCAGCAGCTGGGACGGGTATGGCTACACCTTC.

In this sample, this clonotype turned up a few times. The chain has TRBV4-1 and TRBJ2-7; 8 positions agree with TRBD1. The ends lost 4 bases at V and 0 bases at J; junction bases unmatched: 2. This CDR3 contains 14 residues. Germline lookup yields CDR1 MGHRA and CDR2 YSYEKL. As DNA, the CDR3 is TGCGCCAGCAGCCCCGGACAGGGCTCCTACGAGCAGTACTTC. Amino acid sequence: CASSPGQGSYEQYF.

The chain carries TRBV7-9 and TRBJ2-7; D ambiguous. Trimming stripped 2 bases from V and 3 bases from J, with 5 bases between. The CDR3 extends over 12 amino acids. Germline CDR1 SEHNR, CDR2 FQNEAQ (reference sequence). CDR3 loop: CASSLIVYEQYF. CDR3 sequence (DNA): TGTGCCAGCAGCTTAATAGTCTACGAGCAGTACTTC.

In its sample, this clonotype was seen a few times. V and J are TRBV6-6 and TRBJ2-5, with 7 bases matching TRBD2. With V trimmed by 5 bases and J by 0 bases, 12 bases remained unmatched. CDR3 size: 17 residues. CDR1 is MNHNY, CDR2 SVGAGI, per germline (reference sequence). CDR3 nucleotide sequence: TGTGCCAGCAGTAGCAGTCGGCTAGCGGTCTACCAAGAGACCCAGTACTTC. This encodes CASSSSRLAVYQETQYF.

The gene calls are TRBV20-1 and TRBJ1-5, with D uncertain. Trimming shortened V by 3 bases and J by 5 bases, and 11 bases separated the two germline ends. The CDR3 has 13 amino acids. Germline CDR1 and CDR2: DFQATT and SNEGSKA (reference sequence). CDR3 region: CSARHSVDQPQHF. CDR3 sequence (DNA): TGCAGTGCTAGGCATAGTGTCGATCAGCCCCAGCATTTT.

This chain links TRBV12-3 or TRBV12-4 with TRBJ2-3, with a tentative D call TRBD1 (7 bases). V dropped 6 bases and J dropped 9 bases, with 16 bases sitting between them. The CDR3 has 13 amino acids. This CDR3 reads CASRAGQLYTQYF. For the CDR3, the DNA is TGTGCCAGCAGGGCGGGACAGTTGTACACGCAGTATTTT.

The chain has TRBV6-5 and TRBJ2-1; the D is unclear. V shed 5 bases and J shed 4 bases, with 9 bases lying between them. The germline CDR1 and CDR2 sequences are MNHEY and SVGAGI. The CDR3 is 13 amino acids. The CDR3 reads CASSPQGYNEQFF. In DNA, the CDR3 is TGTGCCAGCAGTCCCCAAGGGTACAATGAGCAGTTCTTC.

This clonotype was counted only a few times. The chain recombines TRBV9 with TRBJ1-3; D may be TRBD1 (5 bases). Trimming removed 2 bases at V and 9 bases at J, with 21 bases between. Germline V gene data show CDR1 as SGDLS and CDR2 as YYNGEE. CDR3 length: 16 residues. DNA of the CDR3: TGTGCCAGCAGCGTCGCGCGGACAACGCCTATTAGCACCATATATTTT. Residues: CASSVARTTPISTIYF.

The sample holds a few counts of this clonotype. This chain links TRBV13 with TRBJ2-7; the match to TRBD1 covers 7 bases. V lost 5 bases, J lost 0 bases, and 4 bases stayed unmatched. The germline V gene has CDR1 PRHDT and CDR2 FYEKMQ (reference sequence). This CDR3 has 14 residues. CDR3 amino acids: CASSPRGSSYEQYV. The CDR3 region has the DNA TGTGCCAGCAGCCCCAGGGGGTCCTCCTACGAGCAGTACGTC.

This CDR3 reads CASSPNLAGGPDTQYF. The DNA of the CDR3 is TGTGCCAGCAGCCCCAACTTAGCGGGGGGGCCAGATACGCAGTATTTT. The gene calls are TRBV7-9 and TRBJ2-3, with TRBD2 matching over 11 bases. V lost 5 bases, J lost 4 bases, and 8 bases stayed unmatched. This CDR3 comprises 16 residues. In germline, CDR1 is SEHNR, CDR2 FQNEAQ (reference sequence).

This clonotype was picked up a small number of times. The V call is TRBV6-6, the J call TRBJ2-7; no clear D gene. The length of the CDR3 is 13 residues. Germline assignment: CDR1 MNHNY and CDR2 SVGAGI (reference sequence). V was shortened by 2 bases and J by 2 bases, with 7 bases between the two germline ends. The CDR3 region is CASSYKVTYEQYV. CDR3 nucleotides: TGTGCCAGCAGTTACAAGGTTACCTACGAGCAGTACGTC.

This clonotype was counted only a few times. The chain links TRBV4-1 to TRBJ2-1, with a weak D call TRBD2 (5 bases). CDR3 length equals 15 residues. Germline CDR1 reads MGHRA; CDR2 reads YSYEKL. V gave up 6 bases and J gave up 6 bases, with 18 bases separating them. CDR3 sequence reads: CASSDDLYGVNEQFF. CDR3 bases: TGCGCCAGCAGTGACGACTTATACGGGGTCAATGAGCAGTTCTTC.